A selection of T cell receptor beta chains follows, all from one sample in a study of blood T cell repertoires in COVID-19. Produced via immunoSEQ multiplex PCR; TCRdb's table is partial and in-frame only. The data show about 99,000 clones, about 91% seen once. Input material: peripheral blood. The receptors derive from a human donor in a cohort sampled during active COVID-19. Each CDR3 is given with its conserved first and last residue. D genes are given only for firm matches. The listing skips clone size in some rows; elsewhere it reads once, few, many or a size class.

cdr3_length d_call j_call clone_size v_call cdr3_aa cdr3_nt
14 TRBD2 TRBJ2-7 once TRBV2 CARGEGRGNYEQYF TGTGCCAGGGGCGAGGGGAGGGGCAACTACGAGCAGTACTTC
14 NA TRBJ1-1 once TRBV20-1 CSASSTPGPTEAFF TGCAGTGCTAGTTCGACTCCGGGTCCCACTGAAGCTTTCTTT
13 NA TRBJ1-1 few TRBV7-7 CASSATGNTEAFF TGTGCTAGCAGCGCCACAGGTAACACTGAAGCTTTCTTT
16 TRBD1 TRBJ1-2 NA TRBV9 CASSYRTGNPNYGYTF TGTGCCAGCAGCTACAGGACAGGCAACCCTAACTATGGCTACACCTTC
15 NA TRBJ1-4 NA TRBV18 CASSPGQTPNEKLFF TGTGCCAGCTCGCCCGGACAGACCCCTAATGAAAAACTGTTTTTT
11 NA TRBJ2-3 NA TRBV7-8 CASSPGWGQYF TGTGCCAGCAGCCCAGGGTGGGGACAGTATTTT
17 TRBD2 TRBJ2-5 NA TRBV3-1/TRBV3-2 CASSHHGILAGQETQYF TGTGCCAGCAGCCATCACGGAATACTAGCGGGTCAAGAGACCCAGTACTTC
13 TRBD1 TRBJ1-1 NA TRBV28 CASYRGRNTEAFF TGTGCCAGTTACAGGGGTAGAAACACTGAAGCTTTCTTT
15 NA TRBJ2-3 NA TRBV24-1 CATSRRAISTDTQYF TGTGCCACCAGTCGGCGGGCCATAAGCACAGATACGCAGTATTTT
17 NA TRBJ2-1 NA TRBV27 CASSLFGRAGSYNEQFF TGTGCCAGCAGTTTATTTGGGCGGGCCGGCTCCTACAATGAGCAGTTCTTC
14 NA TRBJ2-3 NA TRBV7-9 CASSASGSGDTQYF TGTGCCAGCAGCGCCAGCGGGTCGGGAGATACGCAGTATTTT
14 NA TRBJ1-1 few TRBV11-2 CASIPLTVNTEAFF TGTGCCAGCATCCCACTGACAGTGAACACTGAAGCTTTCTTT
15 TRBD1 TRBJ2-1 NA TRBV7-2 CASSLGSGQDNEQFF TGTGCCAGCAGCTTAGGAAGTGGACAGGACAATGAGCAGTTCTTC
15 NA TRBJ2-6 NA TRBV18 CASSPDSSGANVLTF TGTGCCAGCTCACCTGACAGCTCTGGGGCCAACGTCCTGACTTTC
14 NA TRBJ2-7 once TRBV2 CASSAGGPSYEQYF TGTGCCAGCAGTGCGGGGGGCCCATCGTACGAGCAGTACTTC
15 NA TRBJ2-1 NA TRBV5-5 CASSPRQLIGNEQFF TGTGCCAGCAGCCCCAGACAGCTTATAGGCAATGAGCAGTTCTTC
18 TRBD1 TRBJ1-1 NA TRBV6-2/TRBV6-3 CASSYFGTGGARDTEAFF TGTGCCAGCAGTTACTTCGGGACAGGGGGCGCTCGGGACACTGAAGCTTTCTTT
15 TRBD1 TRBJ1-4 NA TRBV5-5 CASSRGQGFREKLFF TGTGCCAGCAGCCGGGGACAGGGCTTTAGAGAAAAACTGTTTTTT
16 NA TRBJ2-1 NA TRBV6-1 CASSEAARGSYNEQFF TGTGCCAGCAGTGAAGCAGCGCGGGGTTCCTACAATGAGCAGTTCTTC